One and the same sample provided the 10 T cell receptor beta chains below, sequenced in a study of shared clonotypes between healthy human individuals. Data came from immunoSEQ multiplex PCR; TCRdb stores just in-frame clones and leaves some out. Of some 530,000 clones in the sample, about 72% were seen once. Source material: PBMCs. All receptors derive from a woman aged 40 to 49 in good health. Some clones in this sample may be carry-over from other donors' samples.

This clone showed up just a few times. The V call is TRBV30, the J call TRBJ1-5; D remains unclear. V lost 0 bases and J lost 5, with 8 bases in between. CDR3 length equals 13 residues. CDR1 is GTSNPN, CDR2 SVGIG, per germline (reference sequence). The CDR3 spells CAWSVREDQPQHF. For the CDR3, the DNA is TGTGCCTGGAGTGTGAGGGAGGATCAGCCCCAGCATTTT.

The CDR3, as DNA: TGCAGCGCACTTATGACCAACTATGGCTACACCTTC. Translating it yields CSALMTNYGYTF. The chain links TRBV29-1 to TRBJ1-2; D unresolved. The CDR3 loop spans 12 amino acids. Trimming removed 7 bases at V and 2 bases at J, with 11 bases between. The germline gives CDR1 SQVTM, CDR2 ANQGSEA.

The CDR3 here is CASSYSTINEAFF. The CDR3, as DNA: TGTGCCAGCAGTTACTCGACGATAAATGAAGCTTTCTTT. This rearrangement joins TRBV6-6 to TRBJ1-1; the D is unclear. Trimming took off 0 bases at V and 7 bases at J, with 9 bases between the two ends. In germline, CDR1 is MNHNY, CDR2 SVGAGI (reference sequence). The CDR3 contains 13 residues.

This clone was counted a single time. The chain combines TRBV7-9 with TRBJ2-6; D unresolved. CDR3 size: 13 residues. Germline CDR1 SEHNR, CDR2 FQNEAQ (reference sequence). With 5 bases removed from V and 4 bases from J, the gap between germline ends came to 6 bases. The CDR3 loop reads CASSPLGANVLTF. Here the CDR3 DNA reads TGTGCCAGCAGCCCCTTAGGGGCCAACGTCCTGACTTTC.

This chain connects TRBV18 to TRBJ1-5; D not certain. The CDR3 contains 15 residues. The germline V gene encodes CDR1 KGHSH and CDR2 LQKENI. V lost 0 bases, J lost 3 bases, and 9 bases lay in between. The CDR3, as DNA: TGTGCCAGCTCACCACCCCCAGAGTACAATCAGCCCCAGCATTTT. It translates to CASSPPPEYNQPQHF. The full variable domain, completed using reference TRBV18 and TRBJ1-5, is NAGVMQNPRHLVRRRGQEARLRCSPMKGHSHVYWYRQLPEEGLKFMVYLQKENIIDESGMPKERFSAEFPKEGPSILRIQQVVRGDSAAYFCASSPPPEYNQPQHFGDGTRLSIL.

The rearrangement links TRBV18 to TRBJ2-6; 7 bases line up with TRBD1. The CDR3 covers 19 residues. Germline V gene data show CDR1 as KGHSH and CDR2 as LQKENI. After removal of 2 bases from V and 0 bases from J, the junction contained 10 bases not matched to a gene. The CDR3 sequence is CASSPGTQGTSSGANVLTF. In DNA, the CDR3 is TGTGCCAGCTCACCAGGAACACAGGGGACCTCCTCTGGGGCCAACGTCCTGACTTTC.

This chain links TRBV7-2 with TRBJ1-2; TRBD1 agrees at 10 bases. The CDR3 has 16 residues. V shed 2 bases, J shed 8 bases, and the junction held 11 bases outside the gene matches. Germline V lookup: CDR1 SGHTA, CDR2 FQGNSA. CDR3 DNA sequence: TGTGCCAGCAGCTTACCCGGGACAGGGGAGGGCCCGGGCTACACCTTC. Encoded protein: CASSLPGTGEGPGYTF.

Regarding this clone: The sample contains more than one DNA sequence encoding this CDR3. The chain recombines TRBV6-4 with TRBJ2-3; the D gene is possibly TRBD1 (5 bases). V was clipped by 4 bases and J by 1 base, with 9 bases between them. This CDR3 spans 14 amino acids. CDR1 and CDR2 (germline): MRHNA, SNTAGT. The CDR3 protein is CASSVQGGTDTQYF. The DNA for the CDR3 is TGTGCCAGCAGTGTTCAGGGTGGCACAGATACGCAGTATTTT.

The chain couples TRBV30 to TRBJ2-6; D is possibly TRBD2 (7 bases). V was pared by 1 base and J by 3 bases, with 19 bases between. In germline, CDR1 is GTSNPN, CDR2 SVGIG (reference sequence). CDR3 length: 18 amino acids. This CDR3 is CAWSAVRGAVVGANVLTF. The CDR3 DNA reads as TGTGCCTGGAGTGCAGTTCGGGGGGCGGTGGTTGGGGCCAACGTCCTGACTTTC.

The CDR3 is CASSPGTSGIRDTQYF. As DNA, the CDR3 is TGTGCCAGCAGTCCCGGGACTAGCGGGATTCGGGATACGCAGTATTTT. The J gene is TRBJ2-3, the V gene TRBV27; 13 bases align to TRBD2. The germline V gene encodes CDR1 MNHEY and CDR2 SMNVEV (reference sequence). J gave up 6 bases and V 5 bases, and 8 bases lay outside the gene matches. This CDR3 is 16 amino acids long.